A single sample gave rise to the 28 T cell receptor beta chains below, sequenced in a study of T cell clonality in common variable immunodeficiency. TCRdb's copy holds only in-frame clones and misses some; the assay was immunoSEQ multiplex PCR. The table records around 55,000 clones without singletons, the ten largest covering about 2%. Sequencing input: peripheral blood mononuclear cells. The receptors shown here come from a person aged 18 to 70 in good health.

As concerns this clone: Sequencing ends 3 residues short of the CDR3 end; the germline J gene provides the rest. The chain carries TRBV10-3 and TRBJ2-5; possible D gene TRBD1, 5 bases. Trimming removed 4 bases at V and 5 bases at J, with 14 bases between. Germline V gene lookup returns CDR1 ENHRY and CDR2 SYGVKD. The CDR3 length is 14 residues. CDR3: CAISGRSGPETQYF. Incomplete CDR3 DNA: TGTGCCATCAGTGGTCGCTCAGGGCCGGAGACC.

This clone occurred many times. From the germline J gene comes the end of the CDR3, since the read stops 3 residues before it. This chain links TRBV20-1 with TRBJ2-7; D possibly corresponds to TRBD1 (5 bases). This CDR3 region has 13 residues. V was cut by 1 base and J by 4 bases, with 11 bases left in between. From germline, CDR1 is DFQATT and CDR2 SNEGSKA (reference sequence). Incomplete CDR3 DNA: TGCAGTGCTAGAGGCGGTCAGGGTTACGAG. Amino acid sequence: CSARGGQGYE. The complete CDR3 reads CSARGGQGYEQYF.

The sample holds many counts of this clone. Read coverage stops 3 residues before the CDR3 terminus; the germline J gene supplies the remainder. V gene TRBV29-1 combines with J gene TRBJ2-5; TRBD1 aligns across 8 bases. Germline values: CDR1 SQVTM, CDR2 ANQGSEA. V shed 2 bases and J 4 bases; nucleotides not matched to a gene: 3. There are 13 residues in the CDR3. The CDR3 region is CSVEQGAGETQYF. Partial CDR3 DNA: TGCAGCGTTGAACAGGGGGCGGGAGAGACC.

This clone occurred many times. The read ends 3 residues shy of where the CDR3 ends; the end is completed using the germline J gene. The gene calls are TRBV20-1 and TRBJ2-3, with D uncertain. The CDR3 has 14 residues. The V and J ends lost 1 base and 6 bases respectively, with 14 bases between them. CDR1 DFQATT and CDR2 SNEGSKA come from the germline V gene (reference sequence). CDR3 DNA (partial): TGCAGTGCTAGAGTCCCCCCTAGAGTGGATACG. This gives the protein CSARVPPRVDT. The whole CDR3 is CSARVPPRVDTQYF.

Many counts were recorded for this clone. The read terminates 3 residues before the CDR3 end, so the remaining end is supplied by the germline J gene. The chain couples TRBV30 to TRBJ1-1, with D possibly being TRBD1 (6 bases). The CDR3 has 14 residues. Between the trimmed V and J ends, which lost 4 bases and 4 bases, there was a span of 16 bases. Germline CDR1 is GTSNPN and CDR2 is SVGIG (reference sequence). The sequenced CDR3 bases are TGTGCCTGGATCGGACAGCGGGGGGTCACTGAA. Residues: CAWIGQRGVTE. The whole CDR3 protein reads CAWIGQRGVTEAFF.

This clone was counted at least ten times. The observed sequence ends 3 residues before the CDR3 terminus, with the missing tail filled in from the germline J gene. The chain links TRBV6-2 or TRBV6-3 to TRBJ2-3; 7 bases map to TRBD1. The CDR3 contains 13 residues. Germline V gives CDR1 MNHEY, CDR2 SVGEGT. V gave up 8 bases and J gave up 1 base; unmatched junction bases: 3. The DNA read from the CDR3 is TGTGCCAGCTCAACAGGGGGCACAGATACG. This translates into CASSTGGTDT. The whole CDR3 region reads CASSTGGTDTQYF.

A note on this clone: The CDR3 end lies 3 residues beyond the end of the read and is filled in from the germline J gene. The chain links TRBV6-2 or TRBV6-3 to TRBJ1-2; the D gene is possibly TRBD1 (6 bases). This CDR3 has 16 residues. In germline, CDR1 is MNHEY, CDR2 SVGEGT. CDR3 in amino acids: CASSSHSGGALNDYTF. The CDR3 DNA, read in part, is TGTGCCAGCAGTTCCCACAGCGGGGGGGCCCTCAACGAC.

Many counts were recorded for this clone. Incomplete CDR3 DNA: TGCAGTGCTAGACCAGGGGGCTACGAG. Its protein is CSARPGGYE. The entire CDR3 reads CSARPGGYEQYF. V gene TRBV20-1 combines with J gene TRBJ2-7, with TRBD1 identical over 7 bases. Read sequence stops 3 residues before the CDR3 end, and the germline J gene provides the missing end. The length of the CDR3 is 12 residues. V lost 2 bases to trimming and J lost 3 bases; unmatched junction nucleotides: 1. The germline V gene has CDR1 DFQATT and CDR2 SNEGSKA (reference sequence).

This clone was seen ten or more times. The read terminates 3 residues before the CDR3 end, so the remaining end is supplied by the germline J gene. The chain combines TRBV4-1 with TRBJ1-6; TRBD1 agrees at 12 bases. Germline values: CDR1 MGHRA, CDR2 YSYEKL. Trimming removed 5 bases from V and 9 bases from J; junction bases left unmatched: 8. This CDR3 comprises 16 residues. The DNA read from the CDR3 is TGCGCCAGCAGCTGGGACGGGACAGGGGGCAGTTCACCC. It encodes CASSWDGTGGSSP. The full CDR3 protein is CASSWDGTGGSSPLHF.

This clone was observed at least ten times. Sequencing ends 3 residues short of the CDR3 end; the germline J gene provides the rest. V usage is TRBV6-2 or TRBV6-3 and J usage is TRBJ2-1; D ambiguous. In germline, CDR1 is MNHEY, CDR2 SVGEGT. CDR3 length equals 14 residues. V lost 8 bases, J lost 0 bases, and 11 bases lay in between. The CDR3 DNA, read in part, is TGTGCCAGCCGAACGCCCAGCTCCTACAATGAG. Amino acids: CASRTPSSYNE. The CDR3, in full, reads CASRTPSSYNEQFF.

Many counts were recorded for this clone. Read coverage stops 3 residues before the CDR3 terminus; the germline J gene supplies the remainder. The rearrangement joins TRBV20-1 to TRBJ2-5, with TRBD2 matching over 11 bases. Germline-derived CDR1 and CDR2 are DFQATT and SNEGSKA (reference sequence). Unmatched junction bases numbered 13, after V lost 3 bases and J lost 4 bases. There are 17 residues in the CDR3. The sequenced part of the CDR3 DNA is TGCAGTGCTAGTAGGTGGCTAGCGGGGGGATCGGGAGAGACC. It encodes CSASRWLAGGSGET. The CDR3, in full, reads CSASRWLAGGSGETQYF.

This clone has a count of ten or more. A read error may account for a junction end that differs from germline. The missing CDR3 end, 3 residues past where the read stops, is filled in from the germline J gene. This chain uses TRBV7-7 with TRBJ2-2; possible D gene TRBD1, 6 bases. There are 15 residues in the CDR3. Germline assignment: CDR1 SSHAT and CDR2 FNYEAQ (reference sequence). CDR3 DNA, as far as it was read: TGTGCTAGCAGCCCAACAGGGAGAGACACCGGGGAG. Protein product: CASSPTGRDTGE. In full, the CDR3 is CASSPTGRDTGELFF.

A few counts support this clone. The read halts 3 residues ahead of the CDR3 end, with the missing end drawn from the germline J gene. J is TRBJ1-6 and V is TRBV18; D gene unclear. Trimming shortened V by 4 bases and J by 7 bases, and 14 bases separated the two germline ends. There are 15 residues in the CDR3. Germline V gene lookup returns CDR1 KGHSH and CDR2 LQKENI. The CDR3 DNA, read in part, is TGTGCCAGCTCACAGGCCCCTGGAGCGAATTCACCC. Translating it yields CASSQAPGANSP. The full CDR3 is CASSQAPGANSPLHF.

This clone occurred a few times. Read sequence stops 3 residues before the CDR3 end, and the germline J gene provides the missing end. The chain recombines TRBV7-2 with TRBJ2-1; D unclear. Germline V gene data show CDR1 as SGHTA and CDR2 as FQGNSA. V gave up 5 bases and J gave up 4 bases, with 15 bases separating them. The CDR3 is 15 residues long. CDR3 loop: CASSLQVGFYNEQFF. CDR3 DNA (partial): TGTGCCAGCAGCCTCCAGGTTGGGTTTTACAATGAG.

The table lists this clone with many counts. The read falls 3 residues short of the CDR3 end, and the missing part is taken from the germline J gene. The V gene is TRBV19, the J gene TRBJ2-5; 7 bases fit TRBD1. Germline V gene sequence: CDR1 LNHDA, CDR2 SQIVND (reference sequence). This CDR3 is 13 amino acids long. Trimming at V came to 5 bases and at J to 4 bases, leaving 4 bases not matched to a gene. The covered CDR3 bases are TGTGCCAGTAGTCAGACAGGGCGAGAGACC. This sequence encodes CASSQTGRET. The entire CDR3 protein is CASSQTGRETQYF.

This clone was recorded at least ten times. The CDR3 DNA, read in part, is TGTGCCAGTTCTGCGGGGGCGGGCTACGAG. Protein sequence: CASSAGAGYE. Given in full, the CDR3 is CASSAGAGYEQYF. The chain combines TRBV19 with TRBJ2-7, with D perhaps matching TRBD2 (7 bases). Read data end 3 residues before the CDR3 end; the end is taken from the germline J gene. Trimming removed 8 bases from V and 3 bases from J, with 14 bases in between. The CDR3 sequence is 13 residues long. Germline V gene lookup returns CDR1 LNHDA and CDR2 SQIVND (reference sequence).

A remark on this clone: The read stops 3 residues short of the end of the CDR3; the missing end is completed from the germline J gene. The chain carries TRBV18 and TRBJ2-2, with 7 bases identical to TRBD1. The CDR3 loop spans 16 amino acids. The V gene's germline CDR1 is KGHSH and CDR2 LQKENI. The CDR3 here is CASSLRQGESNSPLFF. The sequenced CDR3 bases are TGTGCCAGCTCACTGAGACAGGGCGAGAGTAATTCACCG. The whole variable domain, remainder taken from reference TRBV18 and TRBJ2-2, is NAGVMQNPRHLVRRRGQEARLRCSPMKGHSHVYWYRQLPEEGLKFMVYLQKENIIDESGMPKERFSAEFPKEGPSILRIQQVVRGDSAAYFCASSLRQGESNSPLFFGEGSRLTVL.

Many counts were recorded for this clone. From the germline J gene comes the end of the CDR3, since the read stops 3 residues before it. This rearrangement joins TRBV7-3 to TRBJ2-1, with TRBD2 matching 13 bases. The V gene end was trimmed by 3 bases and the J gene end by 7 bases; junction bases not matched to a gene: 12. The V gene's germline CDR1 is SGHTA and CDR2 FQGTGA. This CDR3 spans 18 amino acids. The CDR3 DNA, read in part, is TGTGCCAGCAGCTTCCCGACTAGCGGGAGGTCTATAGGTAATGAG. Protein sequence: CASSFPTSGRSIGNE. The whole CDR3 sequence is CASSFPTSGRSIGNEQFF. Using reference TRBV7-3 and TRBJ2-1 for the parts outside the CDR3, the full variable domain is GAGVSQTPSNKVTEKGKYVELRCDPISGHTALYWYRQSLGQGPEFLIYFQGTGAADDSGLPNDRFFAVRPEGSVSTLKIQRTERGDSAVYLCASSFPTSGRSIGNEQFFGPGTRLTVL.

This clone was counted at least ten times. The sequenced CDR3 bases are TGTGCCATCAGTGTTGGACAGGGTGAG. It is translated as CAISVGQGE. The entire CDR3 sequence reads CAISVGQGEQFF. This chain uses TRBV10-3 with TRBJ2-1, with 8 nucleotides matching TRBD1. The read ends 3 residues before the CDR3 terminus; that terminus is restored from the germline J gene. V shed 4 bases, J shed 9 bases, and the junction held 2 bases outside the gene matches. Germline loops: CDR1 ENHRY, CDR2 SYGVKD. CDR3 length equals 12 residues.

This clone was seen repeatedly, ten times or more. The read ends 3 residues early relative to the CDR3; the germline J gene fills the gap. The chain couples TRBV5-1 to TRBJ1-2; maybe TRBD1 (6 bases). The V and J ends lost 2 bases and 6 bases respectively, with 17 bases between them. Germline loops: CDR1 SGHRS, CDR2 YFSETQ. This CDR3 region has 15 residues. The covered CDR3 bases are TGCGCCAGCAGCTTCCTCAGGGGTCGGGAGAATGGC. Its translation: CASSFLRGRENG. The CDR3 in its entirety is CASSFLRGRENGYTF.

This clone was observed many times. The read ends 3 residues early relative to the CDR3; the germline J gene fills the gap. The chain links TRBV5-4 to TRBJ2-2; possible D gene TRBD2, 6 bases. This CDR3 has 15 amino acids. Germline CDR1 and CDR2: SGHNT and YYREEE (reference sequence). The sequenced CDR3 bases are TGTGCCAGCAGCGCCGGGGGTCCAACTAATGAAAAG. This gives the protein CASSAGGPTNEK. The whole CDR3 is CASSAGGPTNEKLFF.

This clone was picked up many times. A read error may produce the germline difference seen at one junction end. CDR3 DNA, as far as it was read: TGCGCCAGCAGCCAATTAGCGGGAGCGGGCTACAATGAG. Translation gives CASSQLAGAGYNE. The entire CDR3 is CASSQLAGAGYNEQFF. The rearrangement links TRBV4-2 to TRBJ2-1; TRBD2 aligns across 9 bases. The missing CDR3 end, 3 residues past where the read stops, is filled in from the germline J gene. Germline-derived CDR1 and CDR2 are LGHNA and YNFKEQ. CDR3 length: 16 residues.

This clone was detected many times. The read is 3 residues too short to cover the CDR3 end, so that end is filled in from the germline J gene. This chain links TRBV7-2 with TRBJ2-3, with 7 bases lining up with TRBD2. CDR1 is SGHTA and CDR2 is FQGNSA in the germline V gene. The CDR3 runs to 14 residues. This chain's CDR3 is CASSDRTSLETQYF. The CDR3 DNA, read in part, is TGTGCCAGCAGCGATCGGACTAGTCTGGAGACG.

To note about this clone: The read halts 3 residues ahead of the CDR3 end, with the missing end drawn from the germline J gene. The rearrangement links TRBV20-1 to TRBJ1-2, with a possible D match to TRBD1 (6 bases). The V end was cut by 1 base, the J end by 3 bases, with 15 bases between. CDR3 size: 15 residues. Germline V gives CDR1 DFQATT, CDR2 SNEGSKA (reference sequence). Partial CDR3 DNA: TGCAGTGCTAGAGGGGCGGGGGGCTCTGACTATGGC. This sequence encodes CSARGAGGSDYG. The full CDR3 protein reads CSARGAGGSDYGYTF.

The table lists this clone with many counts. Partial CDR3 DNA: TGTGCCAGCAGCCTCCGGACTAGCGGAACCTACGAG. As protein: CASSLRTSGTYE. The CDR3 as a whole reads CASSLRTSGTYEQYF. The rearrangement joins TRBV14 to TRBJ2-7, with 10 nucleotides matching TRBD2. The read gets to within 3 residues of the CDR3 end, and the germline J gene fills in the rest. Germline CDR1 and CDR2: SGHDN and FVKESK. This CDR3 region has 15 residues. V lost 4 bases to trimming and J lost 2 bases; unmatched junction nucleotides: 5.

There are many counts of this clone. The read terminates 3 residues ahead of where the CDR3 ends, so the germline J gene completes it. The chain combines TRBV20-1 with TRBJ2-7; a possible D gene is TRBD1 (5 bases). The V gene's germline CDR1 is DFQATT and CDR2 SNEGSKA (reference sequence). The length of the CDR3 is 15 residues. V was shortened by 0 bases and J by 4 bases, with 16 bases between the two germline ends. CDR3 sequence: CSARDTDQGVYEQYF. The sequenced part of the CDR3 DNA is TGCAGTGCTAGAGATACCGACCAGGGCGTATACGAG.

This clone turned up a few times. The read ends 3 residues before the CDR3 terminus; that terminus is restored from the germline J gene. This chain connects TRBV7-2 to TRBJ2-4, with 8 positions matching TRBD2. The CDR3 contains 15 residues. Per germline, CDR1 SGHTA and CDR2 FQGNSA. The CDR3 is CASSHSVGGSGGQYF. The sequenced CDR3 bases are TGTGCCAGCAGCCACTCGGTCGGGGGGAGCGGGGGT.

This clone was detected many times. Read sequence stops 3 residues before the CDR3 end, and the germline J gene provides the missing end. The rearrangement joins TRBV6-2 or TRBV6-3 to TRBJ1-5; a possible D gene is TRBD1 (5 bases). Trimming pared 2 bases from V and 3 bases from J, leaving 14 bases between. The length of the CDR3 is 16 residues. The germline V gene has CDR1 MNHEY and CDR2 SVGEGT. CDR3 DNA, as far as it was read: TGTGCCAGCAGTTACAGGGGCCGAGGGGACAATCAGCCC. The encoded protein is CASSYRGRGDNQP. The CDR3 in its entirety is CASSYRGRGDNQPQHF.